These 29 T cell receptor beta chains share one sample of origin, sequenced in a study of shared clonotypes between healthy human individuals. TCRdb's copy holds only in-frame clones and misses some; the assay was immunoSEQ multiplex PCR. The table shows 600,000 to 800,000 clones, with 55% to 75% occurring only once. The specimen was memory CD4+ T cells sorted from blood. Subset: CD45RA-negative fraction. Receptor source: a woman in her twenties or thirties in good health.

The chain links TRBV20-1 to TRBJ1-1; no definite D call. Germline V CDR1 and CDR2: DFQATT, SNEGSKA (reference sequence). With 1 base removed from V and 4 bases from J, the gap between germline ends came to 1 base. The CDR3 loop spans 10 amino acids. This CDR3 reads CSARVTEAFF. CDR3 DNA sequence: TGCAGTGCTAGAGTCACTGAAGCTTTCTTT.

This clone was seen only a few times. The chain is built from TRBV4-1 and TRBJ2-2; 8 bases are shared with TRBD2. V trimming: 4 bases; J trimming: 7 bases; junction bases outside the gene matches: 17. CDR1 and CDR2 from the germline V gene are MGHRA and YSYEKL. This CDR3 spans 18 amino acids. As DNA, the CDR3 is TGCGCCAGCAGCCGAGCCGAGCTAAGAAGCGGGAGCGGCGGGGAGCTGTTTTTT. This encodes CASSRAELRSGSGGELFF.

The gene calls are TRBV13 and TRBJ1-4; no clear D. Trimming cost V 2 bases and J 6 bases, with 13 bases left between them. The CDR3 length is 15 residues. Looked up from germline, CDR1 is PRHDT and CDR2 is FYEKMQ (reference sequence). This CDR3 is CASSLYGMRDEKLFF. CDR3 in DNA: TGTGCCAGCAGCTTATACGGGATGAGAGATGAAAAACTGTTTTTT.

This clone has a single count. The chain has TRBV18 and TRBJ2-7; 9 bases map to TRBD1. Germline lookup yields CDR1 KGHSH and CDR2 LQKENI. This CDR3 region has 15 residues. The V segment lost 2 bases and the J segment 4 bases; nucleotides outside the gene matches: 6. Written as DNA, the CDR3 is TGTGCCAGCTCACCAAGGGGACAGGGTCTTTACGAGCAGTACTTC. It translates to CASSPRGQGLYEQYF.

In this sample, this clone turned up a few times. The chain has TRBV28 and TRBJ1-2; no definite D call. Per germline, CDR1 MDHEN and CDR2 SYDVKM. The CDR3 sequence is 13 residues long. Deletions cut 8 bases from V and 5 bases from J, with 15 bases between. CDR3 in amino acids: CASFLGSGYGYTF. CDR3 bases: TGTGCCAGCTTTTTGGGTTCCGGTTATGGCTACACCTTC.

This clone was seen a handful of times. V gene TRBV28 combines with J gene TRBJ1-4; D unresolved. The CDR3 spans 16 residues. Deletions cut 1 base from V and 4 bases from J, with 13 bases between. Germline V lookup: CDR1 MDHEN, CDR2 SYDVKM. The CDR3 nucleotides are TGTGCCAGCAGTTTATACACCACGGGAAATAATGAAAAACTGTTTTTT. Translated: CASSLYTTGNNEKLFF.

The V gene is TRBV10-1, the J gene TRBJ2-3; 7 nucleotides match TRBD2. CDR1 and CDR2 (germline): WNHNN, SYGVQD (reference sequence). The CDR3 has 15 amino acids. The ends lost 5 bases at V and 2 bases at J; junction bases unmatched: 7. The CDR3 spells CASSRSRGDTDTQYF. As DNA, the CDR3 is TGCGCCAGCAGTAGAAGCCGGGGGGACACAGATACGCAGTATTTT.

This chain joins TRBV4-1 and TRBJ2-1; no reliable D call. This CDR3 contains 14 residues. The germline CDR1 and CDR2 sequences are MGHRA and YSYEKL. Deletions cut 2 bases from V and 7 bases from J, with 12 bases between. The CDR3: CASSQLSSPNEQFF. The CDR3 DNA sequence: TGCGCCAGCAGCCAATTATCGAGCCCGAATGAGCAGTTCTTC.

The rearrangement links TRBV6-1 to TRBJ1-1; D is unresolved. The CDR3 is made up of 13 amino acids. Germline CDR1 is MNHNS and CDR2 is SASEGT. Between the trimmed V and J ends, which lost 2 bases and 5 bases, there was a span of 9 bases. The CDR3 DNA sequence: TGTGCCAGCAGTGAAAAGGGCTGGACTGAAGCTTTCTTT. Translation gives CASSEKGWTEAFF.

The chain combines TRBV10-3 with TRBJ2-1; D is possibly TRBD2 (5 bases). The germline V gene encodes CDR1 ENHRY and CDR2 SYGVKD. The CDR3 consists of 12 residues. The V end was cut by 8 bases, the J end by 10 bases, with 15 bases between. CDR3 loop: CAIGRTSLEQFF. CDR3 nucleotides: TGTGCCATCGGAAGGACTTCCTTGGAGCAGTTCTTC.

Notes on this clone: One junction end disagrees with the germline gene, perhaps due to a read error. The gene calls are TRBV7-9 and TRBJ2-6; D is possibly TRBD1 (6 bases). Germline V gives CDR1 SEHNR, CDR2 FQNEAQ (reference sequence). The CDR3 length is 13 residues. CDR3 region: CASSLSGDNVLTF. CDR3 nucleotides: TGTGCCAGCAGCTTGTCAGGGGACAACGTCCTGACTTTC.

The rearrangement links TRBV4-2 to TRBJ2-7; 7 bases fit TRBD2. CDR1 is LGHNA and CDR2 is YNFKEQ in the germline V gene. The CDR3 extends over 15 amino acids. V shed 1 base, J shed 6 bases, and the junction held 9 bases outside the gene matches. The CDR3 loop is CASSQAGTMGLEQYF. The CDR3 nucleotides read TGTGCCAGCAGCCAAGCGGGGACTATGGGGCTCGAGCAGTACTTC.

This chain links TRBV14 with TRBJ2-1; weak D call: TRBD1 (5 bases). The CDR3 spans 14 residues. V was clipped by 7 bases and J by 1 base, with 11 bases between them. Germline lookup yields CDR1 SGHDN and CDR2 FVKESK. In DNA form, the CDR3 reads TGTGCCAGCACCCAGAGGACATCCTACAATGAGCAGTTCTTC. It is translated as CASTQRTSYNEQFF.

Comment on this clone: The same CDR3 arises from other DNA sequences in this sample as well. The chain has TRBV5-1 and TRBJ2-3; D gene unclear. Between the trimmed V and J ends, which lost 3 bases and 3 bases, there was a span of 8 bases. Per germline, CDR1 SGHRS and CDR2 YFSETQ. The CDR3 spans 13 residues. CDR3 DNA: TGCGCCAGCAGCTATGGCCAGACAGATACGCAGTATTTT. Translation gives CASSYGQTDTQYF.

The table lists this clone with a count of one. Within the sample, other DNA sequences also encode this same CDR3. V and J are TRBV7-9 and TRBJ1-1; D remains ambiguous. V lost 1 base and J 2 bases, leaving 11 bases between the germline ends. CDR3 length: 15 amino acids. In germline, CDR1 is SEHNR, CDR2 FQNEAQ (reference sequence). This CDR3 is CASSLDAGLNTEAFF. CDR3 DNA sequence: TGTGCCAGCAGCTTAGATGCGGGATTAAACACTGAAGCTTTCTTT.

The chain uses TRBV28 and TRBJ1-1; the match to TRBD1 covers 10 bases. The CDR3 length is 16 residues. Germline CDR1 is MDHEN and CDR2 is SYDVKM. Germline trimming cut 6 bases from V and 0 bases from J; bases unmatched to any gene: 7. CDR3 sequence reads: CASRMTTGGVNTEAFF. CDR3 sequence (DNA): TGTGCCAGCAGAATGACGACAGGGGGCGTGAACACTGAAGCTTTCTTT.

This clone was counted many times. This chain joins TRBV7-9 and TRBJ1-1; tentatively, D is TRBD1 (5 bases). Trimming removed 1 base at V and 4 bases at J, with 13 bases between. Germline V gives CDR1 SEHNR, CDR2 FQNEAQ (reference sequence). CDR3 length: 15 amino acids. The CDR3 sequence is CASSLGVPGGTEAFF. The CDR3 DNA sequence: TGTGCCAGCAGCTTAGGGGTGCCCGGGGGCACTGAAGCTTTCTTT.

A few counts support this clone. V and J are TRBV4-2 and TRBJ1-6; TRBD1 agrees at 7 bases. This CDR3 comprises 15 residues. J gave up 8 bases and V 2 bases, and 6 bases lay outside the gene matches. The germline V gene encodes CDR1 LGHNA and CDR2 YNFKEQ. CDR3 protein: CASSQNTGEYSPLHF. CDR3 in DNA: TGTGCCAGCAGCCAAAATACAGGGGAATATTCACCCCTCCACTTT.

This chain links TRBV15 with TRBJ1-5, with D maybe TRBD1 (5 bases). Trimming removed 6 bases at V and 0 bases at J, with 9 bases between. The CDR3 contains 14 residues. In germline, CDR1 is LNHNV, CDR2 YYDKDF (reference sequence). The CDR3 here is CATSGGYSNQPQHF. CDR3 nucleotide sequence: TGTGCCACCAGTGGGGGGTATAGCAATCAGCCCCAGCATTTT.

The V gene is TRBV6-1, the J gene TRBJ2-7, with 10 bases identical to TRBD2. Germline CDR1 reads MNHNS; CDR2 reads SASEGT. Trimming cost V 6 bases and J 4 bases; bases outside gene matches: 6. CDR3 size: 14 residues. In DNA, the CDR3 is TGTGCCAGCAGGGGGGCTAGCGGGAGATACGAGCAGTACTTC. Protein sequence: CASRGASGRYEQYF.

The chain combines TRBV2 with TRBJ2-1, with 10 bases aligning to TRBD2. There are 15 residues in the CDR3. J was trimmed by 3 bases and V by 6 bases; bases with no gene match: 5. Germline V lookup: CDR1 SNHLY, CDR2 FYNNEI. CDR3: CASRGIAGGYNEQFF. CDR3 in DNA: TGTGCCAGCAGGGGAATAGCGGGAGGCTACAATGAGCAGTTCTTC.

The chain employs TRBV5-4 and TRBJ1-5; maybe TRBD1 (6 bases). CDR3 length: 13 amino acids. Between the trimmed V and J ends, which lost 0 bases and 6 bases, there was a span of 7 bases. Germline assignment: CDR1 SGHNT and CDR2 YYREEE (reference sequence). The CDR3 DNA sequence: TGTGCCAGCAGCTTGGGAGGGGGTCAGCCCCAGCATTTT. Its protein product is CASSLGGGQPQHF.

This clone appeared a single time. This chain joins TRBV5-1 and TRBJ2-1; D perhaps matches TRBD1 (6 bases). CDR3 length equals 15 residues. CDR1 is SGHRS, CDR2 YFSETQ, per germline. The V gene lost 4 bases and the J gene lost 7 bases, with 18 bases spanning the gap. CDR3 bases: TGCGCCAGCAGCCCAAGGACAGCCGCTGCGAATGAGCAGTTCTTC. Translated: CASSPRTAAANEQFF.

The table lists this clone with a few counts. The chain uses TRBV29-1 and TRBJ2-1; no clear D gene. The V end was cut by 5 bases, the J end by 3 bases, with 17 bases between. CDR3 length: 15 residues. CDR1 is SQVTM, CDR2 ANQGSEA, per germline. The CDR3 nucleotides read TGCAGCGTTCGACTCCCCCGAGCCAACTACAATGAGCAGTTCTTC. As protein: CSVRLPRANYNEQFF.

A remark on this clone: Additional DNA sequences in this sample encode the identical CDR3. This chain uses TRBV27 with TRBJ2-7; a weak D match, TRBD1 (5 bases). Trimming took off 3 bases at V and 2 bases at J, with 11 bases between the two ends. Germline CDR1 MNHEY, CDR2 SMNVEV (reference sequence). The CDR3 contains 14 residues. DNA for the CDR3: TGTGCCAGCAGTTTTAGTCAGGGTCCCTACGAGCAGTACTTC. This codes for CASSFSQGPYEQYF.

This chain joins TRBV14 and TRBJ2-7; the D gene could be TRBD1 or TRBD2 (5 bases each). Germline CDR1 reads SGHDN; CDR2 reads FVKESK. CDR3 length: 16 residues. Between the trimmed V and J ends, which lost 4 bases and 0 bases, there was a span of 16 bases. The CDR3 reads CASSPSGLGDSYEQYF. CDR3 coding DNA: TGTGCCAGCAGCCCGTCAGGGTTGGGGGACTCCTACGAGCAGTACTTC.

This clone was detected once. This sequence joins TRBV9 and TRBJ2-5; TRBD1 matches at 9 bases. CDR3 length equals 14 residues. CDR1 is SGDLS, CDR2 YYNGEE, per germline. V trimming: 0 bases; J trimming: 3 bases; junction bases outside the gene matches: 0. The CDR3 loop reads CASSVGTGEETQYF. In DNA, the CDR3 is TGTGCCAGCAGCGTAGGGACAGGGGAAGAGACCCAGTACTTC.

The chain employs TRBV10-3 and TRBJ2-7; tentative D call: TRBD1 (5 bases). The V gene lost 3 bases and the J gene lost 8 bases, with 8 bases spanning the gap. The germline gives CDR1 ENHRY, CDR2 SYGVKD. The CDR3 spans 11 residues. This chain's CDR3 is CAISEDSKQYF. In DNA, the CDR3 is TGTGCCATCAGTGAAGACAGCAAGCAGTACTTC.

Points on this clone: The identical CDR3 is also encoded by other nucleotide sequences in the sample. DNA of the CDR3: TGTGCCAGCTCCCCGGGACAGGGCGGTCAGCCCCAGCATTTT. Translating gives CASSPGQGGQPQHF. The V call is TRBV6-1, the J call TRBJ1-5; 9 bases line up with TRBD1. V lost 8 bases to trimming and J lost 6 bases; unmatched junction nucleotides: 8. This CDR3 region has 14 residues. Germline V gene data show CDR1 as MNHNS and CDR2 as SASEGT.